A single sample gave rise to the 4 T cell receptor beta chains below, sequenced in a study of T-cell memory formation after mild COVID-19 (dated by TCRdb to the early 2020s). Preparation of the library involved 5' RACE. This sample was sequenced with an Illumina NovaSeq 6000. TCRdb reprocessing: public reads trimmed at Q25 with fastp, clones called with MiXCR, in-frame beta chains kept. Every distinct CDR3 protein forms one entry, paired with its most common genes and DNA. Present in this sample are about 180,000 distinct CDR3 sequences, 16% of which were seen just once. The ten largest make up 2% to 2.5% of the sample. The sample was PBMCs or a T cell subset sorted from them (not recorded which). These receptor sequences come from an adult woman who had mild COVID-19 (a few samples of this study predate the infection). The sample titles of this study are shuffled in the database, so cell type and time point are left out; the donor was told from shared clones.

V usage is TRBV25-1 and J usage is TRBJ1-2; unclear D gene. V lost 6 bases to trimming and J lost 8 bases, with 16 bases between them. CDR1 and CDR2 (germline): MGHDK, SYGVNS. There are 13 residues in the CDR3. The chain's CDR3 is CASSRRGEGGYTF. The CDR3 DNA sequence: TGTGCCAGCAGCAGACGGGGAGAGGGAGGCTACACCTTC.

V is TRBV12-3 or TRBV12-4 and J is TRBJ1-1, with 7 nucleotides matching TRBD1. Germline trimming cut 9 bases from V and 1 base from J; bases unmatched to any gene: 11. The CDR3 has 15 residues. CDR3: CASGAGGQWNTEAFF. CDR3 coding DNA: TGTGCCAGTGGGGCCGGGGGACAGTGGAACACTGAAGCTTTCTTT.

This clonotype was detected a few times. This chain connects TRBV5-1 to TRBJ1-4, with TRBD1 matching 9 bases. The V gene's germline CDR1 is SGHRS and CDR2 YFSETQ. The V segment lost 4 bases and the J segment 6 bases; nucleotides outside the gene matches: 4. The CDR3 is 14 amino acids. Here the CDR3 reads CASSLGQGYEKLFF. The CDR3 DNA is TGCGCCAGCAGCCTGGGACAGGGATATGAAAAACTGTTTTTT.

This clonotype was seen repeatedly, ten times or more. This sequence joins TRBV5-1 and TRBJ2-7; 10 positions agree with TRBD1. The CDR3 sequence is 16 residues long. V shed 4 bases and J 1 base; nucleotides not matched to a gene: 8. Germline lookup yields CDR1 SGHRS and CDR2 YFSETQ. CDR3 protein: CASSVSPGQGSYEQYF. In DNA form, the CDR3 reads TGCGCCAGCAGCGTGAGTCCGGGACAGGGGTCCTACGAGCAGTACTTC.